These T cell receptor beta chains were read from a single sample in a study of blood T cell repertoires in COVID-19. Assay: immunoSEQ multiplex PCR; the TCRdb copy retains only in-frame clones and omits some. The data hold some 490,000 clones, with 80% to 90% observed a single time. The specimen sequenced was peripheral blood. The source of these receptors is a human donor in a cohort sampled during active COVID-19. Both conserved end residues are part of each CDR3. The order of the fields is J gene, D gene, V gene, clone size, CDR3 length, CDR3 DNA, CDR3 protein. A D gene is named only where the DNA matches it firmly. For some rows the clone size is stated as once, few or many, or as a class when expanded; others skip it.

j_call: TRBJ1-3
d_call: .
v_call: TRBV9
clone_size: .
cdr3_length: 16
cdr3_nt: TGTGCCAGCAGCGTAACCAGGGGTGGAATTGGAAACACCATATATTTT
cdr3_aa: CASSVTRGGIGNTIYF

j_call: TRBJ2-7
d_call: TRBD1
v_call: TRBV29-1
clone_size: .
cdr3_length: 13
cdr3_nt: TGCAGCGTAGTGGGACAGGGACTTGACGAGCAGTACTTC
cdr3_aa: CSVVGQGLDEQYF

j_call: TRBJ2-1
d_call: .
v_call: TRBV9
clone_size: .
cdr3_length: 14
cdr3_nt: TGTGCCAGCAGCGCTTCCGGGACTCACAATGAGCAGTTCTTC
cdr3_aa: CASSASGTHNEQFF

j_call: TRBJ1-1
d_call: TRBD1
v_call: TRBV6-5
clone_size: .
cdr3_length: 15
cdr3_nt: TGTGCCAGCACCAGAGGGGTAGGGGGCAATACTGAAGCTTTCTTT
cdr3_aa: CASTRGVGGNTEAFF

j_call: TRBJ1-3
d_call: .
v_call: TRBV6-1
clone_size: .
cdr3_length: 16
cdr3_nt: TGTGCCAGCAGTGAAGCGCTCATGAGCTCTGGAAACACCATATATTTT
cdr3_aa: CASSEALMSSGNTIYF

j_call: TRBJ2-3
d_call: TRBD2
v_call: TRBV3-1/TRBV3-2
clone_size: .
cdr3_length: 16
cdr3_nt: TGTGCCAGCAGCCAAGCTACACTAGCGGGAGGGGATACGCAGTATTTT
cdr3_aa: CASSQATLAGGDTQYF

j_call: TRBJ2-3
d_call: TRBD2
v_call: TRBV29-1
clone_size: .
cdr3_length: 14
cdr3_nt: TGCAGCGGGGGACTAGCGGGGGCCCCAGGTACGCAGTATTTT
cdr3_aa: CSGGLAGAPGTQYF

j_call: TRBJ2-7
d_call: TRBD1
v_call: TRBV5-1
clone_size: .
cdr3_length: 15
cdr3_nt: TGCGCCAGCAGCTTATTGGGGACAGATTCGATGGAACAGTACTTC
cdr3_aa: CASSLLGTDSMEQYF

j_call: TRBJ1-5
d_call: .
v_call: TRBV6-5
clone_size: .
cdr3_length: 14
cdr3_nt: TGTGCCAGCAGTTATCTCCAAGGGGGTCAGCCCCAGCATTTT
cdr3_aa: CASSYLQGGQPQHF

j_call: TRBJ2-7
d_call: TRBD1
v_call: TRBV4-1
clone_size: .
cdr3_length: 15
cdr3_nt: TGCGCCAGCAGCCCTAGGGGACAGGGGGCCTACGAGCAGTACTTC
cdr3_aa: CASSPRGQGAYEQYF

j_call: TRBJ1-2
d_call: .
v_call: TRBV24-1
clone_size: .
cdr3_length: 13
cdr3_nt: TGTGCCACAACTGGAGGAGCGGATTATGGCTACACCTTC
cdr3_aa: CATTGGADYGYTF

j_call: TRBJ2-7
d_call: TRBD1
v_call: TRBV19
clone_size: few
cdr3_length: 14
cdr3_nt: TGTGCCAGTAGTTTCCGACAGGGGACCTACGAGCAGTACTTC
cdr3_aa: CASSFRQGTYEQYF